The clone carrying this T cell receptor beta chain was observed once. A much larger clone sits a single nucleotide away, making a read error possible. Per the germline V gene, CDR1 is SGHTA and CDR2 is FQGNSA. The CDR3 extends over 16 amino acids. The source of the sample is a study of molecular identifiers for immune sequencing clone quantification. TCRdb passed the PCR reads through MiXCR, listing each CDR3 protein once. The table lists some 320,000 distinct CDR3 sequences, roughly a quarter of them singletons. The chain employs TRBV7-2 and TRBJ2-1; maybe TRBD2 (5 bases). The material sequenced was naive CD8+ T cells from blood, with Jurkat cell RNA spiked in. Subset denoted: FACS-sorted CD8+CD4-CCR7+CD45RA+ naive T cells. The sequence came from a human donor in good health. Some libraries in this study had Jurkat cell RNA spiked in. The CDR3 DNA reads TGTGTCAGCAGCTTATTCTGGGAGAGCTCCTACAATGAGCAGTTCTTC. As protein: CVSSLFWESSYNEQFF.